These T cell receptor beta chains were read from a single sample in a study of OX40 agonist ivuxolimab in advanced cancers. This table comes from immunoSEQ multiplex PCR, and its TCRdb copy is limited to in-frame clones, with some not included. The table has about 25,000 clones, approximately 86% seen once. The sample in question was CD4+ or CD8+ T cells sorted from blood, obtained in a trial of the OX40 agonist ivuxolimab. These receptors came from an adult with an advanced solid tumor such as melanoma, head and neck, liver or kidney cancer. CDR3s include the opening cysteine and the closing phenylalanine or tryptophan. The order of the fields is J gene, V gene, clone size, D gene, CDR3 DNA, CDR3 protein. A D gene is named only where the DNA matches it firmly. Clone sizes are given selectively: once, few, many, or a class where the clone is expanded.

TRBJ2-3	TRBV5-3	-	-	TGTGCCAGAAGCTTAAACCGGAAAGTGGTCGGGAGTTGCACAGATACGCAGTATTTT	CARSLNRKVVGSCTDTQYF
TRBJ2-2	TRBV30	-	-	TGTGCCTCCACGGGACCCAACACCGGGGAGCTGTTTTTT	CASTGPNTGELFF
TRBJ2-3	TRBV7-6	-	-	TGTGCCAGCAGCTTAGGAGAAGATACGCAGTATTTT	CASSLGEDTQYF
TRBJ2-1	TRBV29-1	-	TRBD1	TGCAGCGTGGTCGGGACAGGGTCCTACAATGAGCAGTTCTTC	CSVVGTGSYNEQFF
TRBJ1-5	TRBV21-1	-	-	TGTGCCAGCAGCAAACCGGGGGGGGGCGGTCAGCCCCAGCATTTT	CASSKPGGGGQPQHF
TRBJ2-7	TRBV7-9	-	TRBD2	TGTGCCAGCAGCTTATATGTTAGCGGGACCTACGAGCAGTACTTC	CASSLYVSGTYEQYF
TRBJ2-3	TRBV30	-	TRBD2	TGTGCCTGGAGTGTACTAGCGGGAGTCCGCACAGATACGCAGTATTTT	CAWSVLAGVRTDTQYF
TRBJ1-5	TRBV6-4	-	-	TGTCCCGTAACAATCAAAGGGGAGGATAGCAATCAGCCCCAGCATTTT	CPVTIKGEDSNQPQHF
TRBJ1-5	TRBV4-1	-	-	TGCGCCAGCAGCCAAGATCGCGGGAGCAATCAGCCCCAGCATTTT	CASSQDRGSNQPQHF
TRBJ1-2	TRBV4-1	-	TRBD1	TGCGCCAGCAGCCAAGGGGGACAGGACCCTATACCCTATGGCTACACCTTC	CASSQGGQDPIPYGYTF
TRBJ2-1	TRBV19	-	-	TGTGCCACGAGCTCCTACAATGAGCAGTTCTTC	CATSSYNEQFF
TRBJ2-2	TRBV5-1	few	-	TGCGCCAGCAGCTCTTGGGGATCTAACACCGGGGAGCTGTTTTTT	CASSSWGSNTGELFF
TRBJ1-4	TRBV11-2	-	-	TGTGCCAGCAGCTCCTTCTTGGTGGGGAGTGAAAAACTGTTTTTT	CASSSFLVGSEKLFF
TRBJ1-1	TRBV15	-	-	TGTGCCACCAGCATCAGGGGTGGGGAGACTGAAGCTTTCTTT	CATSIRGGETEAFF
TRBJ2-7	TRBV5-1	-	TRBD2	TGCGCCAGCAGCAACGGACTAGCGGGGGGCTCCCCCTACGAGCAGTACTTC	CASSNGLAGGSPYEQYF
TRBJ2-1	TRBV27	-	-	TGTGCCAGCAGCCCGACAGCCTACAATGAGCAGTTCTTC	CASSPTAYNEQFF
TRBJ1-6	TRBV5-6	-	-	TGTGCCAGCAGCTTGGCGAATCTGGGTTCACCCCTCCACTTT	CASSLANLGSPLHF
TRBJ2-1	TRBV6-1	-	TRBD2	TGTGCCAGCAGTGAAGGGGTACTAGCGGGAGTTAGTGAGCAGTTCTTC	CASSEGVLAGVSEQFF
TRBJ1-2	TRBV7-9	-	-	TGTGCCAGCAGCGGCTACATCAGGGCGCCCGGTTACTATGGCTACACCTTC	CASSGYIRAPGYYGYTF
TRBJ1-2	TRBV19	-	TRBD1	TGTGCCAGTAACGGGGACAGGGGACCCTATGGCTACACCTTC	CASNGDRGPYGYTF
TRBJ2-1	TRBV28	-	-	TGTGCCAGCAGTTTAAGGTGGACACCCGAGCAGTTCTTC	CASSLRWTPEQFF
TRBJ2-7	TRBV4-1	once	-	TGCGCCAGCAGCCAATCAGGGGCCTACGAGCAGTACTTC	CASSQSGAYEQYF
TRBJ1-1	TRBV19	few	-	TGTGCCAGTAGTATAGGCAACACTGAAGCTTTCTTT	CASSIGNTEAFF
TRBJ2-5	TRBV2	-	TRBD2	TGTGCCAGCAGGGGGACTAGCGGGGAAGAGACCCAGTACTTC	CASRGTSGEETQYF
TRBJ2-7	TRBV4-1	-	-	TGCGCCAGCAGCCAAGATGTGCAACTCTACGAGCAGTACTTC	CASSQDVQLYEQYF
TRBJ2-3	TRBV6-4	-	TRBD1	TGTGCCAGCAGTGCCGGAGTGGGACAGGGTGGAGATACGCAGTATTTT	CASSAGVGQGGDTQYF
TRBJ2-7	TRBV7-8	-	TRBD1	TGTGCCAGCAGCCACTTTGGGACAGGGGTTAGGGACGAGCAGTACTTC	CASSHFGTGVRDEQYF
TRBJ2-3	TRBV4-1	-	-	TGCGCCAGCAGCCGAACTGGGGGCCGGGAGGATACGCAGTATTTT	CASSRTGGREDTQYF
TRBJ2-7	TRBV28	-	-	TGTGCCAGCAGCCCTATAGACCGGGAAACCTACGAGCAGTACTTC	CASSPIDRETYEQYF
TRBJ1-1	TRBV7-9	-	-	TGTGCCAGCAGTCTGACAGTGAACACTGAAGCTTTCTTT	CASSLTVNTEAFF
TRBJ2-7	TRBV11-2	once	-	TGTGCCAGCAGCTTTTCAAGGTTTTCCTACGAGCAGTACTTC	CASSFSRFSYEQYF
TRBJ1-1	TRBV19	-	-	TGTGCCAGTAGTATCGGGGGCTTGAACACTGAAGCTTTCTTT	CASSIGGLNTEAFF
TRBJ2-7	TRBV11-2	once	TRBD2	TGTGCCAGCAGCTTAGGTCCCGCGGGGGGACCCTACGAGCAGTACTTC	CASSLGPAGGPYEQYF
TRBJ2-1	TRBV15	-	TRBD2	TGTGCCACCAGCAGAGATCGGCTAGCGGGAGGAGGGGAGCAGTTCTTC	CATSRDRLAGGGEQFF
TRBJ2-1	TRBV14	-	-	TGTGCCAGCAGCCAGTTTCGGACTAATGAGCAGTTCTTC	CASSQFRTNEQFF
TRBJ2-7	TRBV19	once	TRBD1	TGTGCCAGTAGTACGGGACAGGGCTACGAGCAGTACTTC	CASSTGQGYEQYF
TRBJ1-2	TRBV29-1	-	TRBD1	TGCAGCGTTGAAGGGGGACAGGGAGGTAACTATGGCTACACCTTC	CSVEGGQGGNYGYTF
TRBJ2-5	TRBV5-1	few	-	TGCGCCAGCAGCTTGGATGGGACCCAGTACTTC	CASSLDGTQYF
TRBJ1-1	TRBV6-5	-	-	TGTGCCAGTTGGAAGATGAACACTGAAGCTTTCTTT	CASWKMNTEAFF
TRBJ2-3	TRBV2	-	-	TGTGCCATCCTAGCGGACAGACTCACAGATACGCAGTATTTT	CAILADRLTDTQYF
TRBJ2-1	TRBV19	-	TRBD1	TGTGCCAGTAGTATAGGGCAGGGGGTCTACAATGAGCAGTTCTTC	CASSIGQGVYNEQFF
TRBJ2-7	TRBV2	-	-	TGTGCCAGCTTAGTCTCGGAGTCCTACGAGCAGTACTTC	CASLVSESYEQYF
TRBJ2-2	TRBV19	-	-	TGTGCCAGCCGGGCCGTCGGGACCGGGGAGCTGTTTTTT	CASRAVGTGELFF
TRBJ2-2	TRBV5-5	-	-	TGTGCCAGCAGTCTCTTCACAGGAACGAACACCGGGGAGCTGTTTTTT	CASSLFTGTNTGELFF
TRBJ1-1	TRBV19	-	-	TGTGCCAGTAGATGGAGCACAGGAACTGAAGCTTTCTTT	CASRWSTGTEAFF
TRBJ1-1	TRBV5-4	-	-	TGTGCCAGCAGGTCGGGATTGAACACTGAAGCTTTCTTT	CASRSGLNTEAFF
TRBJ2-1	TRBV7-9	-	TRBD2	TGTGCCAGCAGCCCCGGGACTAGTCTGTGGTCAAAGAATGAGCAGTTCTTC	CASSPGTSLWSKNEQFF
TRBJ1-4	TRBV21-1	-	-	TGTGCCAGCGCGGGGGAGGCTAATGAAAAACTGTTTTTT	CASAGEANEKLFF
TRBJ2-5	TRBV5-4	-	-	TGTGCCAGCAGCCCGGCCCTGGGAGAGACCCAGTACTTC	CASSPALGETQYF
TRBJ2-7	TRBV5-1	-	-	TGCGCCAGCAGCTTAGGCGTAGGCGACGAGCAGTACTTC	CASSLGVGDEQYF
TRBJ1-5	TRBV30	once	-	TGTGCCTGGAGTGTTGGGGCCAATCAGCCCCAGCATTTT	CAWSVGANQPQHF
TRBJ1-4	TRBV7-8	-	-	TGTGCCAGCAGCTTAGACCGTTTGGAACTGTTTTTT	CASSLDRLELFF
TRBJ2-7	TRBV7-9	-	TRBD1	TGTGCCAGCAGCCTTCAGGTGGACAGGGATGGCTACGAGCAGTACTTC	CASSLQVDRDGYEQYF
TRBJ2-1	TRBV6-1	-	-	TGTGCCAGCAGTGAATGGGGGGATAGCTCCTACAATGAGCAGTTCTTC	CASSEWGDSSYNEQFF
TRBJ1-1	TRBV28	-	-	TGTGCCAGCAGCCTTGGAGTCAACACTGAAGCTTTCTTT	CASSLGVNTEAFF
TRBJ2-7	TRBV29-1	-	-	TGCAGCGCCCTGGGGGACTCCGCCTACGAGCAGTACTTC	CSALGDSAYEQYF
TRBJ2-7	TRBV14	once	-	TGTGCCAGCAGCCAAGTTGAGGGACTCCCCCTTTCCTACGAGCAGTACTTC	CASSQVEGLPLSYEQYF
TRBJ2-1	TRBV6-5	-	TRBD2	TGTGCCAGCAGCAACGGGAGGGGGGGACACAATGAGCAGTTCTTC	CASSNGRGGHNEQFF
TRBJ2-7	TRBV4-2	-	-	TGTGCCAGCAGCCCCCCCGGTAGCGCCTCCTACGAGCAGTACTTC	CASSPPGSASYEQYF
TRBJ1-3	TRBV4-1	-	-	TGCGCCAGCAGCCAAGTTTCAGGGGCTGGAAACACCATATATTTT	CASSQVSGAGNTIYF